This section outlines one TCR beta chain sequence together with its context. This clonotype is medium-sized (0.01 to 0.1%). It lacks a known antigen. The sample holds no much larger clone one base away, and base qualities are not on file. The sample was run on an Illumina MiSeq. TCRdb reanalyzed the raw reads on its own, using fastp at Q25 for trimming and MiXCR for clone calling, and kept in-frame beta chains. One record per CDR3 amino acid sequence lists the most common genes and DNA. Present in this sample are about 5,800 distinct CDR3 sequences, around 9.1% of which were seen just once. Around 5% of the sample is taken by the ten largest. The data originate from a study. CDR1 and CDR2 (SQVTM, ANQGSEA) derive from the germline V gene. Taken from cysteine to phenylalanine, the CDR3 has 13 residues. Here the CDR3 DNA is all that survives: 39 bases in frame from base 1. The germline ends are 10 bases apart after V is trimmed by 0 bases and J by 5 bases.

The receptor's source is a human donor with rheumatoid arthritis. This chain joins TRBV29-1 to TRBJ1-1, with no confident D gene call. Input material: CD4+ T cells from synovial fluid. The nucleotide sequence reads TGCAGCGTTGAAGAACCGGTGGGGACTGAAGCTTTCTTT. The translation is CSVEEPVGTEAFF.